Listed below are T cell receptor beta chains from one sample, sequenced in a study of shared clonotypes between healthy human individuals. Measured with immunoSEQ multiplex PCR; TCRdb has only the in-frame clones, and not every one. Here the sample spans about 1.5 million clones, roughly 98% being singletons. Sequenced sample: naive CD4+ T cells sorted from blood. The receptor source for this set is a man between 25 and 39 years old in good health. The CDR3 runs from the conserved cysteine through the conserved F or W. The D gene is left open where the match is weak. Size values are once, few and many counts, or a class for expanded clones, and some rows have none.

J	V	size	D	DNA	CDR3
TRBJ2-4	TRBV18	.	TRBD1	TGTGCCAGCTCACCAAGGGACAGAGGGCCTATCAACTTC	CASSPRDRGPINF
TRBJ2-5	TRBV5-1	.	.	TGCGCCAGCTCGTATCGGGGCCAAGAGACCCAGTACTTC	CASSYRGQETQYF
TRBJ2-3	TRBV6-5	.	.	TGTGCCAGCAGTTACGAGGGTGGTACGCAGTATTTT	CASSYEGGTQYF
TRBJ2-2	TRBV18	.	.	TGTGCCAGCTCACCACTTCAGTTTGGTGGAGGACAGAACACCGGGGAGCTGTTTTTT	CASSPLQFGGGQNTGELFF
TRBJ2-5	TRBV9	.	.	TGTGCCAGCAGCGTAGTGGGGGCGCGTGGAGAGACCCAGTACTTC	CASSVVGARGETQYF
TRBJ1-1	TRBV7-8	.	.	TGTGCCAGCAGCCTTATGGACACTGAAGCTTTCTTT	CASSLMDTEAFF
TRBJ2-7	TRBV5-3	.	TRBD2	TGTGCCAGAAGCCCCGCTATCCCGTGCGGGAGCTTCCCTTACGAGCAGTACTTC	CARSPAIPCGSFPYEQYF
TRBJ2-4	TRBV7-2	once	.	TGTGCCAGCAGCTTGGAGGGGCAATACATTCAGTACTTC	CASSLEGQYIQYF
TRBJ2-1	TRBV5-4	.	.	TGTGCCAGCAGCGGCGGTGGGGTTGGCTCCTACAATGAGCAGTTCTTC	CASSGGGVGSYNEQFF
TRBJ2-5	TRBV10-1	once	.	TGCGCCAGCAGTGAGTCGCCGTTCGGGCAGCAGGAGACCCAGTACTTC	CASSESPFGQQETQYF
TRBJ2-1	TRBV11-2	.	.	TGTGCCAGCAGCTTAAACGGTGAGCAGTTCTTC	CASSLNGEQFF
TRBJ2-6	TRBV7-2	.	.	TGTGCCAGCAGCGTAAGAGGGGCGCGGGGGGCCAACGTCCTGACTTTC	CASSVRGARGANVLTF
TRBJ2-1	TRBV15	.	.	TGTGCCACCAGCAGAGGACCAGGGGCAGCAGAGATCAATGAGCAGTTCTTC	CATSRGPGAAEINEQFF
TRBJ1-5	TRBV15	.	.	TGTGCCACCAGCAGAATTCAGGGTAACCAGCCCCAGCATTTT	CATSRIQGNQPQHF
TRBJ2-5	TRBV21-1	.	.	TGTGCCAGCAGCAACTTGTATCGGGGAGGATGTACCCAGTACTTC	CASSNLYRGGCTQYF
TRBJ1-4	TRBV10-1	.	TRBD1	TGCGCCAGCAGCTTCATGGACAGGCTTAATGAAAAACTGTTTTTT	CASSFMDRLNEKLFF
TRBJ1-2	TRBV4-3	.	.	TGCGCCAGCAGCCAAGATTTAGGGGGTTATGGCTACACCTTC	CASSQDLGGYGYTF
TRBJ1-1	TRBV11-2	.	TRBD1	TGTGCCAGCAGCAGAGATCCGCAGGGGGCGGGTACTGAAGCTTTCTTT	CASSRDPQGAGTEAFF
TRBJ1-2	TRBV25-1	.	.	TGTGCCAGCAGCGTCGGGCTGGACTATGGCTACACCTTC	CASSVGLDYGYTF
TRBJ2-5	TRBV19	.	.	TGTGCCAGTAGTATAGGATTGGCTCGGGAGACCCAGTACTTC	CASSIGLARETQYF
TRBJ2-7	TRBV29-1	.	.	TGCAGCGTTGAAGATACTGTACGGGGAAGCTGGTACTTC	CSVEDTVRGSWYF
TRBJ2-3	TRBV9	.	.	TGTGCCAGCAGCGAGACTCCTTCGGATACGCAGTATTTT	CASSETPSDTQYF
TRBJ1-4	TRBV13	.	TRBD1	TGTGCCAGCAGCTCTAGAAGTAATACAGGGGGCGTGGGTAATGAAAAACTGTTTTTT	CASSSRSNTGGVGNEKLFF
TRBJ1-2	TRBV7-9	.	TRBD1	TGTGCCAGCAGCCCACCCAGGGGGCCAAACTATGGCTACACCTTC	CASSPPRGPNYGYTF
TRBJ2-3	TRBV9	.	TRBD2	TGTGCCAGCAGCCGAGCGGGAGGGCCGACAGATACGCAGTATTTT	CASSRAGGPTDTQYF
TRBJ2-2	TRBV18	once	TRBD2	TGTGCCAGCTCACCCCGCCTAGCGGGAGAAACCGGGGAGCTGTTTTTT	CASSPRLAGETGELFF
TRBJ2-5	TRBV18	.	.	TGTGCCAGCCGTCCCCAAGCGGGTTGGCAAGAGACCCAGTACTTC	CASRPQAGWQETQYF
TRBJ2-7	TRBV5-1	.	TRBD2	TGCGCCAGCAGCTTGGTCCCGGGACTAGCTGCCTACGAGCAGTACTTC	CASSLVPGLAAYEQYF
TRBJ2-3	TRBV27	.	TRBD2	TGTGCCAGCAGTTTTTCCGGACTAGCGGGAGAAGATACGCAGTATTTT	CASSFSGLAGEDTQYF
TRBJ2-3	TRBV7-9	.	TRBD2	TGTGCCAGCAGCTTAGGGGGACTAGCGGGAGGGCCGGTTACGCAGTATTTT	CASSLGGLAGGPVTQYF
TRBJ1-5	TRBV19	.	.	TGTGCCAGTAGTCCTCTGGTCCAGGGCAATCAGCCCCAGCATTTT	CASSPLVQGNQPQHF
TRBJ1-1	TRBV27	.	.	TGTGCCAGCAGTTTATCGGACAGACGCACTGAAGCTTTCTTT	CASSLSDRRTEAFF
TRBJ2-1	TRBV11-2	once	.	TGTGCCAGCAGCTTAGAGGGCCGCTCCTACAATGAGCAGTTCTTC	CASSLEGRSYNEQFF
TRBJ2-3	TRBV28	once	TRBD1	TGTGCCAGCAGTTTAGTCTTCTGGGTACAGGGGGAAAGCACAGATACGCAGTATTTT	CASSLVFWVQGESTDTQYF
TRBJ2-2	TRBV27	.	.	TGTGCCAGCAGGCCGGACAGACCGAACACCGGGGAGCTGTTTTTT	CASRPDRPNTGELFF
TRBJ1-5	TRBV19	.	.	TGTGCCAGTAGTATAACCAGGGGCCAGCAGCCCCAGCATTTT	CASSITRGQQPQHF
TRBJ2-7	TRBV9	.	.	TGTGCCAGCAGCGTAGCAGACGGCTTTTACGAGCAGTACTTC	CASSVADGFYEQYF
TRBJ1-1	TRBV19	.	TRBD1	TGTGCCAGTAGTACAAACCGACAGGGCCAAGCTTTCTTT	CASSTNRQGQAFF
TRBJ1-5	TRBV7-9	.	TRBD1	TGTGCCAGCAGCTCGGGACAGGGGGATGTTCAGCCCCAGCATTTT	CASSSGQGDVQPQHF
TRBJ1-1	TRBV6-6	.	.	TGTGCCAGCAGTTACCTAGAACGTAACACTGAAGCTTTCTTT	CASSYLERNTEAFF
TRBJ1-2	TRBV5-5	once	.	TGTGCCAGCAGCTTTTCGGGGGGAAAGTATGGCTACACCTTC	CASSFSGGKYGYTF
TRBJ1-4	TRBV5-1	.	.	TGCGCCAGCAGCCCGGAGCCCGGGGGCATTTATGAAAAACTGTTTTTT	CASSPEPGGIYEKLFF
TRBJ2-7	TRBV7-8	.	TRBD2	TGTGCCAGCAGCTTAGTCGGCGGGAGGGCCTTAAACGAGCAGTACTTC	CASSLVGGRALNEQYF
TRBJ1-2	TRBV7-9	.	TRBD1	TGTGCCACCAAAAATCCCGGTAGGACAGGGGCCGGGGGCTACACCTTC	CATKNPGRTGAGGYTF
TRBJ2-2	TRBV5-1	.	TRBD2	TGCGCCAGCAGCTTGGGACTAGCGGGAGTTCTGGCCGGGGAGCTGTTTTTT	CASSLGLAGVLAGELFF